This T cell receptor (beta chain) was sequenced during a study of CD8 T cells in Susac syndrome. A quantity of 0.5 to 1 ug RNA underwent reverse transcription using random hexamers. Amplification of the TCR beta CDR3 was carried out by immunoSEQ multiplex PCR, which spanned a total of 54 Vbeta and 13 Jbeta segments. A single record per CDR3 protein comes from TCRdb applying MiXCR to the immunoSEQ multiplex PCR reads. The table records a few hundred thousand distinct CDR3 sequences, 95% of them present only once. CDR3 length: 13 residues. V was pared by 5 bases and J by 1 base, with 9 bases between. Germline loops: CDR1 SEHNR, CDR2 FQNEAQ (reference sequence).

The chain links TRBV7-9 to TRBJ2-7; possibly TRBD2 for D (6 bases). Sequenced input: CD4+ T cells from PBMCs. The receptor was isolated from a human donor with multiple sclerosis. The CDR3 DNA sequence: TGTGCCAGCAGCCAGAGCGGGTCCTACGAGCAGTACTTC. Translation: CASSQSGSYEQYF.